Listed below are T cell receptor beta chains from one sample, sequenced in a study of blood T cell repertoires in COVID-19. Sequenced by immunoSEQ multiplex PCR; TCRdb stores in-frame clones only, minus some. This table holds 150,000 to 200,000 clones, about 93% found once. The sequenced material came from peripheral blood. All receptors come from a woman aged 45-65 years with acute or convalescent COVID-19. Both conserved end residues are part of each CDR3. Each record gives: D gene, J gene, clone size, V gene, CDR3 protein, CDR3 DNA. D genes are given only for firm matches. Size is omitted from some rows. Given values are once, few, many or a class for expanded clones.

D gene: TRBD1
J gene: TRBJ1-2
clone size: .
V gene: TRBV28
CDR3 protein: CASTSDRVNYGYTF
CDR3 DNA: TGTGCCAGCACCTCGGACAGGGTGAACTATGGCTACACCTTC

D gene: TRBD2
J gene: TRBJ2-1
clone size: .
V gene: TRBV10-2
CDR3 protein: CASSERLAGVPEQFF
CDR3 DNA: TGCGCCAGCAGTGAGCGATTAGCGGGAGTCCCTGAGCAGTTCTTC

D gene: .
J gene: TRBJ1-4
clone size: .
V gene: TRBV10-3
CDR3 protein: CAIRAAGTNEKLFF
CDR3 DNA: TGTGCCATCAGGGCGGCGGGAACTAATGAAAAACTGTTTTTT

D gene: .
J gene: TRBJ2-1
clone size: .
V gene: TRBV5-4
CDR3 protein: CASSLVGEFNEQFF
CDR3 DNA: TGTGCCAGCAGCTTGGTTGGGGAGTTTAATGAGCAGTTCTTC

D gene: .
J gene: TRBJ1-2
clone size: .
V gene: TRBV6-2/TRBV6-3
CDR3 protein: CASSFRQAGDYGYTF
CDR3 DNA: TGTGCCAGCAGTTTCCGACAGGCGGGCGACTATGGCTACACCTTC

D gene: TRBD1
J gene: TRBJ1-3
clone size: .
V gene: TRBV11-2
CDR3 protein: CASSYTGTGLSGNTIYF
CDR3 DNA: TGTGCCAGCAGCTACACCGGGACAGGCCTCTCTGGAAACACCATATATTTT

D gene: .
J gene: TRBJ2-6
clone size: .
V gene: TRBV3-1/TRBV3-2
CDR3 protein: CASSQDTGIYSGANVLTF
CDR3 DNA: TGTGCCAGCAGCCAAGATACAGGGATCTACTCTGGGGCCAACGTCCTGACTTTC

D gene: .
J gene: TRBJ1-2
clone size: .
V gene: TRBV7-9
CDR3 protein: CASSAQGDYGYTF
CDR3 DNA: TGTGCCAGCAGCGCACAGGGTGACTATGGCTACACCTTC

D gene: TRBD1
J gene: TRBJ2-3
clone size: once
V gene: TRBV25-1
CDR3 protein: CASSEYGTGRQYF
CDR3 DNA: TGTGCCAGCAGTGAATACGGGACAGGGCGGCAGTATTTT

D gene: .
J gene: TRBJ2-1
clone size: once
V gene: TRBV7-2
CDR3 protein: CASNRDTVSYNEQFF
CDR3 DNA: TGTGCCAGCAATCGGGACACGGTCTCCTACAATGAGCAGTTCTTC

D gene: TRBD1
J gene: TRBJ1-6
clone size: .
V gene: TRBV15
CDR3 protein: CATSSPDRGLAPLHF
CDR3 DNA: TGTGCCACCAGCAGCCCTGACAGGGGGCTAGCACCCCTCCACTTT

D gene: .
J gene: TRBJ1-1
clone size: .
V gene: TRBV7-3
CDR3 protein: CASSQTGDTEAFF
CDR3 DNA: TGTGCCAGCAGCCAGACCGGAGACACTGAAGCTTTCTTT

D gene: .
J gene: TRBJ1-1
clone size: .
V gene: TRBV18
CDR3 protein: CASSPLTGNTEAFF
CDR3 DNA: TGTGCCAGCTCACCCCTAACCGGGAACACTGAAGCTTTCTTT

D gene: .
J gene: TRBJ2-3
clone size: .
V gene: TRBV30
CDR3 protein: CAWSGGEWHTDTQYF
CDR3 DNA: TGTGCCTGGAGTGGTGGGGAGTGGCACACAGATACGCAGTATTTT

D gene: TRBD2
J gene: TRBJ2-2
clone size: .
V gene: TRBV30
CDR3 protein: CARGGLAGAWTGELFF
CDR3 DNA: TGTGCTCGAGGCGGGCTAGCGGGAGCGTGGACCGGGGAGCTGTTTTTT

D gene: TRBD1
J gene: TRBJ2-7
clone size: few
V gene: TRBV20-1
CDR3 protein: CSATGASEQYF
CDR3 DNA: TGCAGTGCCACAGGGGCTAGCGAGCAGTACTTC

D gene: TRBD2
J gene: TRBJ2-1
clone size: once
V gene: TRBV5-1
CDR3 protein: CASTPSRLAGINEQFF
CDR3 DNA: TGCGCCAGCACCCCCTCCCGACTAGCGGGGATCAATGAGCAGTTCTTC

D gene: TRBD2
J gene: TRBJ2-5
clone size: .
V gene: TRBV18
CDR3 protein: CASSPRASGETQYF
CDR3 DNA: TGTGCCAGCTCACCTAGGGCTAGCGGAGAGACCCAGTACTTC

D gene: TRBD1
J gene: TRBJ2-7
clone size: .
V gene: TRBV13
CDR3 protein: CASSLGQGMGEQYF
CDR3 DNA: TGTGCCAGCAGCTTAGGACAGGGGATGGGAGAGCAGTACTTC

D gene: .
J gene: TRBJ2-3
clone size: .
V gene: TRBV5-1
CDR3 protein: CATSGGGDTQYF
CDR3 DNA: TGCGCCACCTCGGGTGGGGGGGATACGCAGTATTTT

D gene: .
J gene: TRBJ1-6
clone size: few
V gene: TRBV7-9
CDR3 protein: CASTARPGIVPLHF
CDR3 DNA: TGTGCCAGCACCGCTCGACCGGGGATAGTGCCCCTCCACTTT

D gene: .
J gene: TRBJ2-7
clone size: .
V gene: TRBV5-1
CDR3 protein: CASSLAGTSYEQYF
CDR3 DNA: TGCGCCAGCAGCTTGGCAGGAACCTCCTACGAGCAGTACTTC

D gene: TRBD1
J gene: TRBJ1-2
clone size: once
V gene: TRBV4-1
CDR3 protein: CASSRGGANYGYTF
CDR3 DNA: TGCGCCAGCAGCCGAGGGGGCGCGAACTATGGCTACACCTTC

D gene: TRBD1
J gene: TRBJ1-5
clone size: few
V gene: TRBV7-2
CDR3 protein: CASSPGTGYQPQHF
CDR3 DNA: TGTGCCAGCAGCCCAGGGACAGGGTATCAGCCCCAGCATTTT

D gene: .
J gene: TRBJ2-1
clone size: once
V gene: TRBV6-4
CDR3 protein: CASRLTSSYNEQFF
CDR3 DNA: TGTGCCAGCAGACTAACCAGCTCCTACAATGAGCAGTTCTTC

D gene: .
J gene: TRBJ1-3
clone size: few
V gene: TRBV5-4
CDR3 protein: CASSSSGQPGNTIYF
CDR3 DNA: TGTGCCAGCAGCTCTTCCGGACAGCCTGGAAACACCATATATTTT

D gene: TRBD1
J gene: TRBJ2-7
clone size: .
V gene: TRBV3-1/TRBV3-2
CDR3 protein: CASTETGGLFNEQYF
CDR3 DNA: TGTGCCAGTACAGAGACAGGGGGCCTGTTCAACGAGCAGTACTTC

D gene: .
J gene: TRBJ2-7
clone size: .
V gene: TRBV12-5
CDR3 protein: CASAEGRDYEQYF
CDR3 DNA: TGTGCTAGTGCCGAAGGACGGGACTACGAGCAGTACTTC